The next 27 T cell receptor beta chains were all read from a single sample in a study of OX40 agonist ivuxolimab in advanced cancers. Library method: the immunoSEQ multiplex PCR assay. TCRdb's version of the immuneACCESS table is confined to in-frame rearrangements and falls short of the full clone set. An unresolved V gene accounts for under half of the shortfall where checked; the remainder is of unknown origin. This sample has roughly 25,000 clones in its table, and 81% of those were observed once. The ten top clones hold roughly 32% of the sample. The specimen comprised CD4+ or CD8+ T cells sorted from blood, sampled in a trial of the OX40 agonist ivuxolimab. The source is an adult with an advanced solid tumor such as melanoma, head and neck, liver or kidney cancer.

This clone has a single count. V usage is TRBV4-1 and J usage is TRBJ1-1; TRBD1 matches 8 bases. The CDR3 runs to 15 residues. Losses at the gene ends were 1 base for V and 7 bases for J; bases not matched to a gene: 8. Germline loops: CDR1 MGHRA, CDR2 YSYEKL. The CDR3 DNA follows: TGCGCCAGCAGCCAAGTTGGCCAGGGGGCGGATGAAGCTTTCTTT. Protein product: CASSQVGQGADEAFF.

This clone is labeled as medium-sized. J is TRBJ1-1 and V is TRBV30; D not resolved. Germline assignment: CDR1 GTSNPN and CDR2 SVGIG (reference sequence). The CDR3 consists of 11 residues. Trimming took off 5 bases at V and 9 bases at J, with 13 bases between the two ends. CDR3 DNA sequence: TGTGCCTGGCGCGGGGTTAGTAAAGCTTTCTTT. Protein sequence: CAWRGVSKAFF.

The CDR3 loop is CASSPRGAGGPDTQYF. The CDR3, as DNA: TGTGCCAGCAGCCCGCGGGGAGCGGGAGGGCCAGATACGCAGTATTTT. V gene TRBV6-4 combines with J gene TRBJ2-3, with 10 bases lining up with TRBD2. Looked up from germline, CDR1 is MRHNA and CDR2 is SNTAGT. V lost 6 bases to trimming and J lost 4 bases; unmatched junction nucleotides: 10. The CDR3 loop spans 16 amino acids.

In DNA form, the CDR3 reads TGTGCCAGCAGCTACCTAGGGGGGGGCTTCTACGAGCAGTACTTC. Amino acids: CASSYLGGGFYEQYF. The V and J genes are TRBV5-4 and TRBJ2-5, with D perhaps matching TRBD2 (7 bases). The J call may be wrong; the DNA end is better matched by TRBJ2-7. CDR3 length: 15 amino acids. CDR1 and CDR2 from the germline V gene are SGHNT and YYREEE (reference sequence).

This clone was observed once. The chain carries TRBV29-1 and TRBJ2-7; D is uncertain. The germline CDR1 and CDR2 sequences are SQVTM and ANQGSEA. V lost 1 base and J 2 bases, leaving 9 bases between the germline ends. The CDR3 length is 13 residues. The chain's CDR3 is CSVEVGRTYEQYF. As DNA, the CDR3 is TGCAGCGTTGAAGTCGGACGGACCTACGAGCAGTACTTC.

The CDR3 DNA follows: TGTGCCAGCAGCCAAGACCGAGGGACAGGGCAAGAGACCCAGTACTTC. This translates into CASSQDRGTGQETQYF. J is TRBJ2-5 and V is TRBV4-2; 9 nucleotides line up with TRBD1. The junction had 4 bases not matched to a gene; V was cut back by 0 bases and J by 2 bases. This CDR3 is 16 amino acids long. Germline CDR1 and CDR2: LGHNA and YNFKEQ.

The rearrangement uses TRBV9 and TRBJ2-7; D tentatively reads TRBD1 or TRBD2 (7 bases each). This CDR3 comprises 15 residues. Trimming removed 2 bases at V and 2 bases at J, with 14 bases between. The germline gives CDR1 SGDLS, CDR2 YYNGEE. Written as DNA, the CDR3 is TGTGCCAGCAGCGTCGGGGGGCAGGGGGCCTACGAGCAGTACTTC. This codes for CASSVGGQGAYEQYF.

To note about this clone: One end of the junction fails to match germline, which may point to a read error. V and J are TRBV7-7 and TRBJ1-5; 7 bases fit TRBD1. CDR3 length: 17 residues. Germline assignment: CDR1 SSHAT and CDR2 FNYEAQ (reference sequence). The CDR3 loop reads CASSLFGRGLSNQPQHF. CDR3 nucleotide sequence: TGTGCTAGCAGCCTGTTCGGGAGGGGGCTCAGCAATCAGCCCCAGCATTTT.

J is TRBJ1-2 and V is TRBV29-1; D may be TRBD1 (5 bases). The CDR3 totals 13 residues. CDR1 SQVTM and CDR2 ANQGSEA come from the germline V gene. V was cut by 4 bases and J by 6 bases, with 15 bases left in between. The CDR3, as DNA: TGCAGCGTTGGGTGGGGGAACTCTAATGGCTACACCTTC. Translation gives CSVGWGNSNGYTF. The whole variable domain, remainder taken from reference TRBV29-1 and TRBJ1-2, is SAVISQKPSRDICQRGTSLTIQCQVDSQVTMMFWYRQQPGQSLTLIATANQGSEATYESGFVIDKFPISRPNLTFSTLTVSNMSPEDSSIYLCSVGWGNSNGYTFGSGTRLTVV.

The genes are TRBV5-1 and TRBJ2-3, with D tentatively TRBD1 or TRBD2 (5 bases each). The CDR3 is made up of 15 amino acids. V shed 4 bases and J shed 1 base, with 13 bases lying between them. The germline gives CDR1 SGHRS, CDR2 YFSETQ. CDR3 residues: CASSPGTARTDTQYF. The DNA for the CDR3 is TGCGCCAGCAGCCCGGGGACCGCTCGCACAGATACGCAGTATTTT.

The CDR3 loop is CATSIPDGNYGYTF. The CDR3 DNA sequence: TGTGCCACCAGCATCCCGGACGGTAACTATGGCTACACCTTC. The gene calls are TRBV15 and TRBJ1-2; D not resolved. Deletions cut 4 bases from V and 1 base from J, with 10 bases between. Germline V gene sequence: CDR1 LNHNV, CDR2 YYDKDF (reference sequence). The CDR3 extends over 14 amino acids.

This clone came up once. The rearrangement uses TRBV11-1 and TRBJ1-1, with D unresolved. CDR3 length: 14 residues. Germline CDR1 and CDR2: SGHAT and FQDESV (reference sequence). Trimming removed 1 base at V and 4 bases at J, with 10 bases between. The CDR3 DNA reads TGTGCCAGCAGCTTAGTGACCACAAGCACTGAAGCTTTCTTT. It encodes CASSLVTTSTEAFF.

The chain has TRBV5-1 and TRBJ2-7, with TRBD1 matching 8 bases. This CDR3 has 16 amino acids. Germline V gene lookup returns CDR1 SGHRS and CDR2 YFSETQ. V lost 1 base and J lost 6; bases outside the gene matches: 12. The CDR3 loop reads CASSLRSDRGYLEQYF. In DNA form, the CDR3 reads TGCGCCAGCAGCTTGAGGAGCGACAGGGGCTACCTCGAGCAGTACTTC.

Only a few counts were recorded for this clone. V gene TRBV7-8 combines with J gene TRBJ1-2, with 10 bases aligning to TRBD1. With V trimmed by 5 bases and J by 6 bases, 12 bases remained unmatched. The CDR3 has 16 amino acids. From germline, CDR1 is SGHVS and CDR2 FQNEAQ. CDR3 coding DNA: TGTGCCAGCAGCCGAACTGTGGGGACAGGGGTTCATGGCTACACCTTC. Translation: CASSRTVGTGVHGYTF.

V is TRBV5-4 and J is TRBJ2-7; 9 nucleotides line up with TRBD1. Germline V lookup: CDR1 SGHNT, CDR2 YYREEE (reference sequence). CDR3 length: 14 amino acids. V was clipped by 4 bases and J by 9 bases; unmatched bases: 11. CDR3 region: CASSRPGQGNGQYF. Here the CDR3 DNA reads TGTGCCAGCAGCCGTCCGGGACAGGGAAATGGGCAGTACTTC.

V and J are TRBV5-1 and TRBJ1-3; perhaps TRBD1 as D (5 bases). The CDR3 sequence is 16 residues long. CDR1 and CDR2 from the germline V gene are SGHRS and YFSETQ. V was pared by 4 bases and J by 0 bases, with 14 bases between. CDR3 DNA: TGCGCCAGCAGCGCTTGGGGCGAGATCTCTGGAAACACCATATATTTT. This encodes CASSAWGEISGNTIYF.

This clone was recorded once. The chain is built from TRBV7-3 and TRBJ2-1, with 15 bases matching TRBD2. The CDR3 covers 16 residues. CDR1 and CDR2 from the germline V gene are SGHTA and FQGTGA. Germline trimming cut 5 bases from V and 8 bases from J; bases unmatched to any gene: 7. The CDR3 coding sequence is TGTGCCAGCAGCCCCCGGACTAGCGGGAGGGCCCATGAGCAGTTCTTC. Amino acids: CASSPRTSGRAHEQFF.

The chain is built from TRBV5-1 and TRBJ2-1, with 10 bases matching TRBD1. This CDR3 region has 19 residues. V shed 1 base, J shed 1 base, and the junction held 11 bases outside the gene matches. Germline-derived CDR1 and CDR2 are SGHRS and YFSETQ. CDR3: CASSLKGAGQGFSYNEQFF. The CDR3 nucleotides are TGCGCCAGCAGCTTGAAGGGCGCGGGACAGGGGTTTTCCTACAATGAGCAGTTCTTC.

The chain couples TRBV7-2 to TRBJ1-6; unclear D gene. Between the trimmed V and J ends, which lost 2 bases and 4 bases, there was a span of 15 bases. The CDR3 covers 17 residues. Germline V gene sequence: CDR1 SGHTA, CDR2 FQGNSA. CDR3: CASSLRHSLNYNSPLHF. In DNA, the CDR3 is TGTGCCAGCAGCTTACGGCACAGCCTAAATTATAATTCACCCCTCCACTTT.

This chain links TRBV11-2 with TRBJ2-7, with TRBD2 as a possible D gene (6 bases). Germline CDR1 and CDR2: SGHAT and FQNNGV. V lost 4 bases, J lost 4 bases, and 14 bases lay in between. The CDR3 totals 14 residues. The CDR3 spells CASSSGPGGYEQYF. CDR3 DNA: TGTGCCAGCAGCTCGGGACCCGGGGGATACGAGCAGTACTTC.

The rearrangement joins TRBV4-1 to TRBJ2-2, with D possibly TRBD2 on 5 matching bases. The CDR3 covers 13 residues. V lost 3 bases to trimming and J lost 4 bases, with 6 bases between them. Per the germline V gene, CDR1 is MGHRA and CDR2 is YSYEKL. The CDR3 region is CASSQRVTGELFF. The CDR3 coding sequence is TGCGCCAGCAGCCAGAGGGTCACCGGGGAGCTGTTTTTT.

The chain carries TRBV29-1 and TRBJ2-1; TRBD1 matches at 10 bases. Germline CDR1 reads SQVTM; CDR2 reads ANQGSEA. V dropped 4 bases and J dropped 4; count of bases not matched to a gene: 7. The CDR3 runs 15 residues. Here the CDR3 DNA reads TGCAGCGTTGCGCCCGGGACAGGGGTATACAATGAGCAGTTCTTC. Protein sequence: CSVAPGTGVYNEQFF.

The rearrangement links TRBV6-1 to TRBJ1-1, with TRBD1 as a possible D gene (5 bases). The CDR3 covers 14 residues. CDR1 is MNHNS and CDR2 is SASEGT in the germline V gene. Trimming shortened V by 3 bases and J by 4 bases, and 12 bases separated the two germline ends. CDR3 DNA: TGTGCCAGCAGTGATTGGGGGGAGGGCACTGAAGCTTTCTTT. Protein: CASSDWGEGTEAFF.

The chain joins TRBV2 to TRBJ2-1; D may be TRBD2 (6 bases). The V gene lost 7 bases and the J gene lost 7 bases, with 14 bases spanning the gap. The CDR3 runs to 13 residues. In germline, CDR1 is SNHLY, CDR2 FYNNEI. In DNA form, the CDR3 reads TGTGCCAGCACGGGCGGGAATGATAATGAGCAGTTCTTC. Protein: CASTGGNDNEQFF.

The CDR3 coding sequence is TGTGCCTGGAGTGTAAGACTAGCGGATCCCACAGATACGCAGTATTTT. Amino acids: CAWSVRLADPTDTQYF. The J gene is TRBJ2-3, the V gene TRBV30; 9 bases match TRBD2. The germline V gene has CDR1 GTSNPN and CDR2 SVGIG (reference sequence). With 0 bases clipped from V and 2 bases from J, the junction kept 6 bases outside the gene matches. This CDR3 has 16 amino acids. The full variable domain, in which reference TRBV30 and TRBJ2-3 provide the parts outside the CDR3, is SQTIHQWPATLVQPVGSPLSLECTVEGTSNPNLYWYRQAAGRGLQLLFYSVGIGQISSEVPQNLSASRPQDRQFILSSKKLLLSDSGFYLCAWSVRLADPTDTQYFGPGTRLTVL.

This chain uses TRBV20-1 with TRBJ1-2; perhaps TRBD1 as D (5 bases). Trimming removed 8 bases at V and 3 bases at J, with 10 bases between. The CDR3 contains 11 residues. Germline CDR1 DFQATT, CDR2 SNEGSKA (reference sequence). CDR3 nucleotide sequence: TGCAGTTGGGGACGGGACTATGGCTACACCTTC. This encodes CSWGRDYGYTF.

The chain recombines TRBV2 with TRBJ2-7; TRBD1 aligns across 9 bases. CDR3 length: 16 residues. V gave up 2 bases and J gave up 4 bases; unmatched junction bases: 9. Germline CDR1 is SNHLY and CDR2 is FYNNEI. The CDR3 region is CASSESPGQGSYEQYF. DNA of the CDR3: TGTGCCAGCAGTGAAAGCCCAGGACAGGGGTCTTACGAGCAGTACTTC.